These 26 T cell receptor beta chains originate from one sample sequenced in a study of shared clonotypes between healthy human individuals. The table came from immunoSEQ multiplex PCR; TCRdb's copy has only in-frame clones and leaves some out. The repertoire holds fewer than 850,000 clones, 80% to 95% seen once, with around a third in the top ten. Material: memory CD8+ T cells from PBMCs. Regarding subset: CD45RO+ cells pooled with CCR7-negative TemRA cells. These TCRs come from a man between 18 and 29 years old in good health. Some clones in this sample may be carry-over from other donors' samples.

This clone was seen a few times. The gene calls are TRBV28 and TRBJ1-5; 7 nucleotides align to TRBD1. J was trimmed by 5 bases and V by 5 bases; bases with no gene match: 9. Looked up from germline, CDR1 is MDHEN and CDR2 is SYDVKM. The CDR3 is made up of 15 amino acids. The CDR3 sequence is CASSTPQGLDQPQHF. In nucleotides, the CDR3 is TGTGCCAGCAGTACTCCACAGGGGTTAGATCAGCCCCAGCATTTT.

This CDR3 reads CASSYSNLYEQYF. In DNA form, the CDR3 reads TGTGCCAGCAGTTACTCGAACCTCTACGAGCAGTACTTC. This chain links TRBV6-6 with TRBJ2-7, with D hard to call. V lost 0 bases, J lost 3 bases, and 6 bases lay in between. The length of the CDR3 is 13 residues. CDR1 is MNHNY and CDR2 is SVGAGI in the germline V gene (reference sequence).

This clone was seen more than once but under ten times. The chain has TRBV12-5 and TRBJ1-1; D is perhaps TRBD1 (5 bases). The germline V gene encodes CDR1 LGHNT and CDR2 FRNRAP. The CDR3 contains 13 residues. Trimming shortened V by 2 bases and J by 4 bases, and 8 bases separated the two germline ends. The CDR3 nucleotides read TGTGCTAGTGGTTTGATGGGGGGCACTGAAGCTTTCTTT. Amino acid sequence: CASGLMGGTEAFF.

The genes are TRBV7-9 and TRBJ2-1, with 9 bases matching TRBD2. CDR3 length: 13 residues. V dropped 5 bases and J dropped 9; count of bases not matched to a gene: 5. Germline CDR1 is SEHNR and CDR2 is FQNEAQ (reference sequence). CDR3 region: CASSISGSGEQFF. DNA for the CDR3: TGTGCCAGCAGCATTAGCGGGAGCGGTGAGCAGTTCTTC. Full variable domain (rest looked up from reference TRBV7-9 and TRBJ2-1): DTGVSQNPRHKITKRGQNVTFRCDPISEHNRLYWYRQTLGQGPEFLTYFQNEAQLEKSRLLSDRFSAERPKGSFSTLEIQRTEQGDSAMYLCASSISGSGEQFFGPGTRLTVL.

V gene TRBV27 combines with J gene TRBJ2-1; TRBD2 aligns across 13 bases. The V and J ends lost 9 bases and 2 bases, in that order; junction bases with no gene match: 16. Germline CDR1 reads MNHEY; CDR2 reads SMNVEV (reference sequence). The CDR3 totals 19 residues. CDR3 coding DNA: TGTGCCAGTGGGGATCCGGGACTAGCGGGAAGAGTGGCCTACAATGAGCAGTTCTTC. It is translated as CASGDPGLAGRVAYNEQFF.

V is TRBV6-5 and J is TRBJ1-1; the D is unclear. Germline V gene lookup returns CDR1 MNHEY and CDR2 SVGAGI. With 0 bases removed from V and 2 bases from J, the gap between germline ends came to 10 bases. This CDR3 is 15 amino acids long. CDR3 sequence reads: CASSYSIWGNTEAFF. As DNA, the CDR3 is TGTGCCAGCAGTTACTCGATCTGGGGAAACACTGAAGCTTTCTTT.

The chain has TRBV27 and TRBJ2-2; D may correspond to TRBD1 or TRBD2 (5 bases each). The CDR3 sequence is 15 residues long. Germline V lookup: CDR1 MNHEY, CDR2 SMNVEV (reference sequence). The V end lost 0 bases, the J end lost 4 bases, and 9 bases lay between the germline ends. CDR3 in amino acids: CASSLSSGATGELFF. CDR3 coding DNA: TGTGCCAGCAGTTTATCGTCCGGGGCCACCGGGGAGCTGTTTTTT.

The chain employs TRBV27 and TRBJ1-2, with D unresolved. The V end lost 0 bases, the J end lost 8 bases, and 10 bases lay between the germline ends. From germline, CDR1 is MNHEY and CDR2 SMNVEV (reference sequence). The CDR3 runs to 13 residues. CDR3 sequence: CASSLSTLGGYTF. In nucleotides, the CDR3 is TGTGCCAGCAGTTTATCGACCTTAGGGGGCTACACCTTC.

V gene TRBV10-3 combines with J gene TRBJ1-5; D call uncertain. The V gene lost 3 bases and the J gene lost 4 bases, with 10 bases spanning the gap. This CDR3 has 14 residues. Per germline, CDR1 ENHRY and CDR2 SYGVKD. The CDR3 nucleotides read TGTGCCATCAGTGATTTTAGGTCTAATCAGCCCCAGCATTTT. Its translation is CAISDFRSNQPQHF.

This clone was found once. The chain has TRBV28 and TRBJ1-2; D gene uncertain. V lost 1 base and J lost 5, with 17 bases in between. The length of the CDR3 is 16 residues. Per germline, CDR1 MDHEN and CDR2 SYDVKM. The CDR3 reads CASSLLAGEVRYGYTF. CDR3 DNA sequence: TGTGCCAGCAGTTTATTGGCCGGGGAAGTTCGGTATGGCTACACCTTC.

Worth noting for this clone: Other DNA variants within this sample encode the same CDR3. As DNA, the CDR3 is TGTGCCAGCAGCTTAGGTCCAACCTACGAGCAGTACTTC. This gives the protein CASSLGPTYEQYF. The V gene is TRBV11-2, the J gene TRBJ2-7; D call uncertain. CDR1 and CDR2 (germline): SGHAT, FQNNGV. The germline V and J ends were trimmed by 1 base and 2 bases, with 6 bases remaining between them. The CDR3 covers 13 residues.

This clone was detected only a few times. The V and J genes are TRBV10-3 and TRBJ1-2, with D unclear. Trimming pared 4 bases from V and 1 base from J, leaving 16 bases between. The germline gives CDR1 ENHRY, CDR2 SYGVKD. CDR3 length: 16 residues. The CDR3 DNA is TGTGCCATCAGTGGTATAGTGTCGGGTATTAACTATGGCTACACCTTC. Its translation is CAISGIVSGINYGYTF.

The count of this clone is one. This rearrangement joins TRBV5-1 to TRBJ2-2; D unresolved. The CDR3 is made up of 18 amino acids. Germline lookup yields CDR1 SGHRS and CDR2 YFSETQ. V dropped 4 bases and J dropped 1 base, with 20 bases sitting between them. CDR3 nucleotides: TGCGCCAGCAGCCCTTTTGACATGACCCGACAGAACACCGGGGAGCTGTTTTTT. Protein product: CASSPFDMTRQNTGELFF.

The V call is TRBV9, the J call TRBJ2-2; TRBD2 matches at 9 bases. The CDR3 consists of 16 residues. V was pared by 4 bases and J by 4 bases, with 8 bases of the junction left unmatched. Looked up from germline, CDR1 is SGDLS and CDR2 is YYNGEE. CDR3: CASSSRTSDTTGELFF. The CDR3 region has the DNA TGTGCCAGCAGCTCGAGGACTAGCGATACCACCGGGGAGCTGTTTTTT.

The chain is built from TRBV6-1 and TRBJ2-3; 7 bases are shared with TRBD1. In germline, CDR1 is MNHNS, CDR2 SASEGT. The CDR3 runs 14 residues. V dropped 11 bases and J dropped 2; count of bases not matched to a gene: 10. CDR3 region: CAGRRQGSTDTQYF. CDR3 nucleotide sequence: TGTGCCGGTAGGCGACAGGGTTCCACAGATACGCAGTATTTT.

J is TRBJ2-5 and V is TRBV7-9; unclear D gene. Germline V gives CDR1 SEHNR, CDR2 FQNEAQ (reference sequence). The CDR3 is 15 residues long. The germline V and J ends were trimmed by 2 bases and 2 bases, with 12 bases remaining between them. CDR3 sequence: CASSLYWTEQETQYF. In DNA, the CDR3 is TGTGCCAGCAGCTTATATTGGACGGAACAAGAGACCCAGTACTTC. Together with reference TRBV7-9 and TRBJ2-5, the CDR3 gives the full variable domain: DTGVSQNPRHKITKRGQNVTFRCDPISEHNRLYWYRQTLGQGPEFLTYFQNEAQLEKSRLLSDRFSAERPKGSFSTLEIQRTEQGDSAMYLCASSLYWTEQETQYFGPGTRLLVL.

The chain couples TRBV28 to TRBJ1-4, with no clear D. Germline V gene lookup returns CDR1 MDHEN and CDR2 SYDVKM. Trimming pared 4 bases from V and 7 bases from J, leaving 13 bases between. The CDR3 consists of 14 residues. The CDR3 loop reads CASSSARWGEKLFF. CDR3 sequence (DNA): TGTGCCAGCAGTTCAGCTAGGTGGGGTGAAAAACTGTTTTTT.

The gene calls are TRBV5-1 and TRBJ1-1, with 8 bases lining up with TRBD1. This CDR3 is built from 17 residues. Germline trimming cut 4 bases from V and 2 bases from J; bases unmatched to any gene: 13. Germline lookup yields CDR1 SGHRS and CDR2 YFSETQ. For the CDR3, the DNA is TGCGCCAGCAGCGAGATGGGGCGGGACAGGAGTAACACTGAAGCTTTCTTT. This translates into CASSEMGRDRSNTEAFF.

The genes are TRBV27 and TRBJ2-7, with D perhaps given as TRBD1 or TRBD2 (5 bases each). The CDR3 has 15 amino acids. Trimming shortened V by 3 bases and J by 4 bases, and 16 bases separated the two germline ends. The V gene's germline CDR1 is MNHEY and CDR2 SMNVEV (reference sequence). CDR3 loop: CASSLGVPGLYEQYF. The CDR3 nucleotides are TGTGCCAGCAGTTTGGGAGTGCCAGGGTTGTACGAGCAGTACTTC.

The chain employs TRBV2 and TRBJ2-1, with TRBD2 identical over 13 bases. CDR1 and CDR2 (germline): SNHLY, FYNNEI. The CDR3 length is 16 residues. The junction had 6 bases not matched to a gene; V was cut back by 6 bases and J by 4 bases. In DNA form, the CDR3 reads TGTGCCAGCAGGTGGACTAGCGGGAGTTTGTACAATGAGCAGTTCTTC. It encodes CASRWTSGSLYNEQFF.

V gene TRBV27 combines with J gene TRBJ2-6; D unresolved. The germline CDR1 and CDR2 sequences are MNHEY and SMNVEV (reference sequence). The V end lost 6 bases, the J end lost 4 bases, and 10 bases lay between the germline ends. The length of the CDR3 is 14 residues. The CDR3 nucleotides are TGTGCCAGCAGCCCTGAGTTGGGGGCCAACGTCCTGACTTTC. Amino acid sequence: CASSPELGANVLTF.

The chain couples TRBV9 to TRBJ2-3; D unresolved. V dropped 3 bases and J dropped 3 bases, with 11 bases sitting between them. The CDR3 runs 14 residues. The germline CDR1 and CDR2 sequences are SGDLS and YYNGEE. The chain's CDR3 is CASSDGRATDTQYF. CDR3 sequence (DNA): TGTGCCAGCAGCGACGGACGAGCTACAGATACGCAGTATTTT.

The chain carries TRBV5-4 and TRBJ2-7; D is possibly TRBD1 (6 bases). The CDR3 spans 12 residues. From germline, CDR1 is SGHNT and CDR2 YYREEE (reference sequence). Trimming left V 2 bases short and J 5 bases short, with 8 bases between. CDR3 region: CASSLQGNEQYF. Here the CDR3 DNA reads TGTGCCAGCAGCTTACAGGGAAACGAGCAGTACTTC.

The CDR3 sequence: CASTDRGEETQYF. The CDR3 nucleotides read TGTGCCAGCACGGACAGGGGTGAAGAGACCCAGTACTTC. The V call is TRBV28, the J call TRBJ2-5; 9 bases are shared with TRBD1. This CDR3 is 13 amino acids long. Unmatched junction bases numbered 3, after V lost 7 bases and J lost 3 bases. Germline-derived CDR1 and CDR2 are MDHEN and SYDVKM.

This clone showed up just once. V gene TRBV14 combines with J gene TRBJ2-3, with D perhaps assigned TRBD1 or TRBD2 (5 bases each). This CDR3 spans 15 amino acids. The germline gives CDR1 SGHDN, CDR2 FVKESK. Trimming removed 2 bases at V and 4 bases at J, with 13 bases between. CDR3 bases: TGTGCCAGCAGCCAAATTTCTATGGGGGCAGATACGCAGTATTTT. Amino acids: CASSQISMGADTQYF.

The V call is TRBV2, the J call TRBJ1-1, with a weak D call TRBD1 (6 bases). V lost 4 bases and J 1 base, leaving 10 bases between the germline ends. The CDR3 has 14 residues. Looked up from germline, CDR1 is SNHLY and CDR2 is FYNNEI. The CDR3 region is CASSVGGTNTEAFF. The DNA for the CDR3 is TGTGCCAGCAGTGTAGGGGGGACGAACACTGAAGCTTTCTTT.